One sample yielded the 22 T cell receptor beta chains listed below, sequenced in a study of human T cells and chemical hapten exposure. Time point here: patch test 2, 6 weeks after DPC sensitization. Treatment indicated: therapeutic diphenylcyclopropenone sensitization with weekly scalp DPC. Using its own MiXCR run on the RACE reads, TCRdb lists one record per CDR3 protein. The data contain about 85,000 distinct CDR3 sequences, roughly 10% of them singletons. This specimen was whole blood, taken in connection with sensitization to the hapten diphenylcyclopropenone (DPC). These receptors were obtained from a man aged 18 to 30 with alopecia areata. Some clones in this sample may be carry-over from other donors' samples.

The V gene is TRBV28, the J gene TRBJ2-4; D may be TRBD1 or TRBD2 (5 bases each). This CDR3 is built from 12 residues. Trimming removed 7 bases at V and 6 bases at J, with 10 bases between. Germline CDR1 reads MDHEN; CDR2 reads SYDVKM. CDR3 loop: CASTGDGNIQYF. The CDR3 nucleotides read TGTGCCAGCACCGGGGACGGAAACATTCAGTACTTC. Variable domain in full (rest from reference TRBV28 and TRBJ2-4): DVKVTQSSRYLVKRTGEKVFLECVQDMDHENMFWYRQDPGLGLRLIYFSYDVKMKEKGDIPEGYSVSREKKERFSLILESASTNQTSMYLCASTGDGNIQYFGAGTRLSVL.

As concerns this clonotype: A clone one base away is much larger, so this may be a read error. V is TRBV11-2 and J is TRBJ2-2; D perhaps matches TRBD1 (6 bases). The CDR3 sequence is 13 residues long. CDR1 and CDR2 from the germline V gene are SGHAT and FQNNGV. CDR3 in amino acids: CPSSLQGTGELFF. The CDR3 DNA is TGTCCCAGCAGCCTACAGGGAACCGGGGAGCTGTTTTTT.

The rearrangement joins TRBV10-3 to TRBJ2-7; no clear D gene. V was pared by 5 bases and J by 3 bases, with 11 bases between. The germline V gene encodes CDR1 ENHRY and CDR2 SYGVKD. The CDR3 is made up of 13 amino acids. CDR3 nucleotide sequence: TGTGCCATCAGTCTGACACCCTTCTACGAGCAGTACGTC. The encoded protein is CAISLTPFYEQYV.

The chain uses TRBV5-4 and TRBJ2-3; TRBD1 or TRBD2 may be the D gene (5 bases each). The ends were cut back, 0 bases at V and 2 bases at J, with 10 bases in the middle. Germline lookup yields CDR1 SGHNT and CDR2 YYREEE (reference sequence). This CDR3 has 15 amino acids. This CDR3 reads CASSLAGPDTDTQYF. The CDR3, as DNA: TGTGCCAGCAGCTTGGCGGGGCCGGACACAGATACGCAGTATTTT. Using reference TRBV5-4 and TRBJ2-3 for the parts outside the CDR3, the full variable domain is ETGVTQSPTHLIKTRGQQVTLRCSSQSGHNTVSWYQQALGQGPQFIFQYYREEENGRGNFPPRFSGLQFPNYSSELNVNALELDDSALYLCASSLAGPDTDTQYFGPGTRLTVL.

The chain has TRBV6-4 and TRBJ2-2; a weak D match, TRBD2 (6 bases). Trimming removed 4 bases at V and 5 bases at J, with 11 bases between. The germline CDR1 and CDR2 sequences are MRHNA and SNTAGT. The CDR3 is made up of 14 amino acids. The CDR3 protein is CASSGGLETGELFF. In DNA, the CDR3 is TGTGCCAGCAGTGGGGGACTGGAAACCGGGGAGCTGTTTTTT.

This clonotype has just a few counts. The V call is TRBV25-1, the J call TRBJ1-1, with 7 bases identical to TRBD1. Germline CDR1 is MGHDK and CDR2 is SYGVNS. V was pared by 3 bases and J by 11 bases, with 9 bases of the junction left unmatched. This CDR3 has 13 residues. The CDR3 nucleotides read TGTGCCAGCAGTGAGCCAGACAGGGCGAAGGCTTTCTTT. It is translated as CASSEPDRAKAFF.

Ten or more counts support this clonotype. V is TRBV6-6 and J is TRBJ1-6; 8 nucleotides match TRBD1. This CDR3 has 15 amino acids. Trimming took 5 bases from V and 9 from J; bases not matched to a gene: 9. The germline V gene encodes CDR1 MNHNY and CDR2 SVGAGI (reference sequence). CDR3 residues: CASSPHRGEGSPLHF. CDR3 sequence (DNA): TGTGCCAGCAGTCCACACAGGGGGGAAGGTTCACCCCTCCACTTT.

This clonotype was observed at least ten times. The V call is TRBV5-5, the J call TRBJ2-7; 8 bases fit TRBD1. This CDR3 comprises 16 residues. V was clipped by 2 bases and J by 6 bases; unmatched bases: 13. Germline CDR1 SGHKS, CDR2 YYEKEE (reference sequence). The DNA for the CDR3 is TGTGCCAGCAGCTTAGTAGGGGCGGCAGGGGGCGTCGAGCAGTACGTC. Protein product: CASSLVGAAGGVEQYV.

This sequence joins TRBV11-2 and TRBJ1-2; D is unresolved. The CDR3 has 15 amino acids. Trimming removed 4 bases at V and 6 bases at J, with 18 bases between. CDR1 SGHAT and CDR2 FQNNGV come from the germline V gene. CDR3 nucleotides: TGTGCCAGCAGCTCCCATTTCAGCCCGGGCAATGGCTACACCTTC. Translating gives CASSSHFSPGNGYTF.

The chain recombines TRBV7-9 with TRBJ1-2, with TRBD1 matching 7 bases. This CDR3 contains 14 residues. Germline-derived CDR1 and CDR2 are SEHNR and FQNEAQ (reference sequence). V lost 2 bases, J lost 6 bases, and 6 bases stayed unmatched. CDR3 residues: CASSLKTGNDGYTF. As DNA, the CDR3 is TGTGCCAGCAGCTTAAAGACAGGGAATGATGGCTACACCTTC.

This clonotype was observed at least ten times. The V call is TRBV6-2 or TRBV6-3, the J call TRBJ2-1; possible D gene TRBD1, 6 bases. V was shortened by 9 bases and J by 0 bases, with 9 bases between the two germline ends. Germline-derived CDR1 and CDR2 are MNHEY and SVGEGT. This CDR3 is built from 13 residues. The chain's CDR3 is CARGAFSYNEQFF. The DNA for the CDR3 is TGTGCCAGGGGGGCATTCTCCTACAATGAGCAGTTCTTC.

Turning to this clonotype: A much more abundant neighbour one base away suggests this may be a read error. The rearrangement joins TRBV28 to TRBJ2-3; D possibly corresponds to TRBD2 (5 bases). The germline V gene has CDR1 MDHEN and CDR2 SYDVKM. This CDR3 contains 14 residues. In DNA form, the CDR3 reads TGTGCCAACAGTTTCCCAGGAGGTACAGATACGCAGTATTTT. It is translated as CANSFPGGTDTQYF.

This clonotype was observed many times. CDR3 region: CASSQGQAGGYTF. CDR3 coding DNA: TGTGCCAGCAGCCAGGGACAGGCTGGCGGCTACACCTTC. V usage is TRBV5-5 and J usage is TRBJ1-2; 8 bases match TRBD1. There are 13 residues in the CDR3. V was pared by 4 bases and J by 8 bases, with 7 bases of the junction left unmatched. The germline CDR1 and CDR2 sequences are SGHKS and YYEKEE (reference sequence). Supplemented by reference TRBV5-5 and TRBJ1-2, the full variable domain reads DAGVTQSPTHLIKTRGQQVTLRCSPISGHKSVSWYQQVLGQGPQFIFQYYEKEERGRGNFPDRFSARQFPNYSSELNVNALLLGDSALYLCASSQGQAGGYTFGSGTRLTVV.

This clonotype was seen ten or more times. Written as DNA, the CDR3 is TGTGCCAGCAGCGGACAGGGGGCCAAGGGCATTCAGTACTTC. Amino acids: CASSGQGAKGIQYF. The rearrangement uses TRBV6-1 and TRBJ2-4, with 11 nucleotides matching TRBD1. Germline CDR1 is MNHNS and CDR2 is SASEGT. J lost 9 bases, V lost 6 bases, and 7 bases had no gene match. This CDR3 is 14 amino acids long.

This clonotype was seen more than once but under ten times. The chain recombines TRBV6-5 with TRBJ2-1; D gene unclear. Germline-derived CDR1 and CDR2 are MNHEY and SVGAGI. V shed 6 bases and J shed 6 bases, with 6 bases lying between them. This CDR3 is built from 11 residues. CDR3 sequence (DNA): TGTGCCAGCAGCCTCTCCAATGAGCAGTTCTTC. This translates into CASSLSNEQFF.

In its sample, this clonotype was seen many times. The chain couples TRBV4-2 to TRBJ2-7; D is unresolved. Germline CDR1 reads LGHNA; CDR2 reads YNFKEQ. The CDR3 is 14 amino acids. The V and J ends lost 0 bases and 6 bases respectively, with 12 bases between them. The CDR3 nucleotides are TGTGCCAGCAGCCAAGATGTCCCCTGGGGCGAGCAGTACTTC. Residues: CASSQDVPWGEQYF.

This clonotype was picked up many times. This rearrangement joins TRBV29-1 to TRBJ2-1; 8 bases match TRBD2. The germline V gene has CDR1 SQVTM and CDR2 ANQGSEA. Germline trimming cut 0 bases from V and 8 bases from J; bases unmatched to any gene: 15. The CDR3 contains 17 residues. CDR3 loop: CSVEDLGTSFVAYEQFF. The CDR3 region has the DNA TGCAGCGTTGAAGATCTCGGGACTAGTTTCGTCGCCTATGAGCAGTTCTTC.

This clonotype came up a few times. The rearrangement links TRBV5-4 to TRBJ1-2; possible D gene TRBD1, 6 bases. The CDR3 has 15 amino acids. V was trimmed by 6 bases and J by 12 bases, leaving 27 bases between them. Germline V CDR1 and CDR2: SGHNT, YYREEE (reference sequence). The CDR3 bases are TGTGCCAGCACCCACACTCTCGACAGGCTGGGGGGCCACACCTTC. Protein sequence: CASTHTLDRLGGHTF.

This clonotype was detected many times. This chain links TRBV4-1 with TRBJ2-7; 10 nucleotides match TRBD1. Germline CDR1 MGHRA, CDR2 YSYEKL. Trimming cost V 6 bases and J 0 bases; bases outside gene matches: 2. The CDR3 is 14 amino acids. CDR3 sequence reads: CASRGQGISYEQYF. Written as DNA, the CDR3 is TGCGCCAGCAGGGGACAGGGGATCTCCTACGAGCAGTACTTC.

The V call is TRBV20-1, the J call TRBJ1-4; a weak D match, TRBD1 (6 bases). This CDR3 has 16 amino acids. Trimming cost V 3 bases and J 0 bases, with 14 bases left between them. Germline V gives CDR1 DFQATT, CDR2 SNEGSKA (reference sequence). Written as DNA, the CDR3 is TGCAGTGCTAGGGTTGGGGCAGGGGCAACTAATGAAAAACTGTTTTTT. This codes for CSARVGAGATNEKLFF.

This clonotype has more than one count but fewer than ten. The CDR3 protein is CASSSLGHSTDTQYF. DNA for the CDR3: TGTGCCAGCAGTTCTCTCGGACATAGCACAGATACGCAGTATTTT. The chain joins TRBV27 to TRBJ2-3; TRBD1 is a possible D gene (5 bases). V gave up 4 bases and J gave up 0 bases, with 11 bases separating them. The germline V gene has CDR1 MNHEY and CDR2 SMNVEV (reference sequence). The CDR3 sequence is 15 residues long.

The J gene is TRBJ2-1, the V gene TRBV6-6; TRBD1 matches 12 bases. CDR3 size: 15 residues. The J segment lost 7 bases and the V segment lost 8 bases, leaving 9 bases of the junction unmatched. Germline CDR1 and CDR2: MNHNY and SVGAGI (reference sequence). The CDR3 here is CASQTSGQGANEQFF. In DNA form, the CDR3 reads TGTGCCAGCCAAACGTCGGGACAGGGGGCTAATGAGCAGTTCTTC.